This T cell receptor beta chain was sequenced during a study of human T cells and chemical hapten exposure. Time point: patch test 3, about 24 weeks after DPC sensitization. The treatment: therapeutic diphenylcyclopropenone sensitization with weekly scalp DPC. TCRdb reprocessed the RACE reads via MiXCR and lists one record per CDR3 protein. There are about 90,000 distinct CDR3 sequences in the sample; roughly 11% occur only once, and 1% to 1.2% lies in the top ten. The CDR3 extends over 13 amino acids. Trimming removed 6 bases from V and 8 bases from J, with 14 bases in between. Per germline, CDR1 MDHEN and CDR2 SYDVKM. This clonotype has at least ten counts.

The input for sequencing was whole blood, taken in connection with sensitization to the hapten diphenylcyclopropenone (DPC). The clonotype originates from a woman in her 30s with alopecia areata. Some clones in this sample may be carry-over from other donors' samples. The J gene is TRBJ2-1, the V gene TRBV28, with D perhaps TRBD1 or TRBD2 (5 bases each). CDR3 amino acids: CASRGTLVDEQFF. The CDR3 nucleotides are TGTGCCAGCAGAGGGACCTTAGTGGATGAGCAGTTCTTC.